Sequencing of this T cell receptor (beta chain) was carried out in a study of CD8 T cells in Susac syndrome (dated by TCRdb to the late 2010s). The study in broad terms: Among the sequenced Susac syndrome patients, about 6 had clinically active disease and roughly eight were in clinical remission. At blood withdrawal, Susac syndrome patients were therapy-naive, treated with corticosteroids (with IVIg additionally given to some), or treated with IVIg alone. Repertoire sequencing was used to test whether CD8+ T cell activation and differentiation in Susac syndrome was antigen driven.

Peripheral blood CD8+ and CD4+ T cells from healthy donors, Susac syndrome patients and multiple sclerosis patients were profiled by high-throughput TCR beta sequencing. Susac syndrome patients met recently defined diagnostic criteria for definite or probable disease. Bulk CD8+ and CD4+ T cells were purified by magnetic negative isolation, while CD8+ TEMRA cells were enriched using FACS. Blood was collected in EDTA tubes and processed within 24 hours, with PBMCs isolated through density gradient centrifugation. PBMCs intended for TCR sequencing were frozen in liquid nitrogen and were later thawed in a 37 degrees C water bath. A purity of at least 90% was achieved for sorted or isolated CD4+, CD8+ and CD8+ TEMRA cells. Beyond this particular receptor, the publication reports: No clonal expansion was detected in the CD4+ T cell repertoire of Susac syndrome patients. The number of individuals in the TCR sequencing and HLA analysis was acknowledged as relatively small.

The V end loses 1 base and the J end loses 2 bases, and a stretch of 10 bases separates them. The CDR3 runs 15 residues from the cysteine to the phenylalanine. Just the 45-base CDR3 DNA is kept, in frame starting at base 1. Via the germline V gene (reference sequence), CDR1 is SEHNR and CDR2 FQNEAQ. About this clonotype itself: Its cognate antigen has yet to be identified. No per-base quality is available; no much larger clone lies one base away.

RNA was extracted using the RNeasy kit, and about 0.45 to 1 ug of the RNA was reverse transcribed with random hexamers. TCR beta CDR3 regions were amplified with the immunoSEQ multiplex PCR assay covering 54 Vbeta and 13 Jbeta segments. PCR amplification bias was corrected by using a synthetic template baseline for primer optimization and computational correction. The authors' pipeline ran thus. Only productive sequences were kept, with reads annotated to V, D and J genes according to IMGT and analyzed in immunoSEQ Analyzer. Clonality was calculated as one minus the Shannon entropy normalized by log2 of the number of productive unique sequences. For each patient and control, public and private clones were evaluated among the 100 most prevalent clones. A clone was defined as Susac-specific if it was absent from the healthy and MS cohorts, from about a thousand published viral clones and from other ImmuneACCESS disease sequences. TCRdb applied fastp at Q25 and MiXCR to the public reads, then kept only in-frame beta chains. Records with the same CDR3 protein are collapsed into one entry carrying the most frequent genes and DNA. The V and J calls and clone size come from TCRdb's table, not from the authors' own analysis. Counted in this sample were 200,000 to 300,000 distinct CDR3 sequences; 90% to 96% of them appeared once. 0.1% of the sample is held by the ten biggest clonotypes.

The sample consisted of CD4+ T cells from PBMCs. This sequence was found in a human donor with Susac syndrome. The rearranged segments are TRBV7-9 and TRBJ2-3; no D segment can be confidently identified. The nucleotides are TGTGCCAGCAGCTTAGTCTTACGGAACACAGATACGCAGTATTTT. The translation is CASSLVLRNTDTQYF.